This T cell receptor (beta chain) originates from a study of OX40 agonist ivuxolimab in advanced cancers. About the investigation overall: The costimulatory receptor OX40 (CD134) was targeted by ivuxolimab, a fully human IgG2 agonistic monoclonal antibody. Of the roughly 50 dose-escalation patients, hepatocellular carcinoma was present in approximately 20, melanoma in around 15, renal cell carcinoma in 9 and head and neck cancer in 9. Intravenous ivuxolimab was administered to patients every 2 weeks at six dose levels: 0.01, 0.1, 0.3, 1.5, 3 and 10 mg/kg. The dose-escalation cohort was 82.7% male with a mean age of around 62 years, ranging from roughly 23 to 85. The paper reports the monotherapy dose-escalation portion (N ≈ 50 patients) of the phase I ivuxolimab trial. Peripheral TCRbeta sequencing was intended to test whether TCR sequence diversity was altered and clonal T-cell expansion was caused by ivuxolimab. Partial responses occurred in three dose-escalation patients: two with cutaneous melanoma and one with hepatocellular carcinoma. Prior anti-PD-1, anti-PD-L1 or anti-CTLA-4 therapy was permitted, and checkpoint inhibitors had been received by 30% to 40% of dose-escalation patients.

CDR1 and CDR2 are read off the germline V gene (reference sequence) as SEHNR and FQNEAQ. The CDR3 numbers 12 residues from cysteine through phenylalanine. Only CDR3 DNA is held: 36 bases, read in frame from base 1. The V end gives up 5 bases and the J end 5 bases, leaving 2 bases in the junction not matched to a gene. Results the study describes overall, beyond this receptor: In partial responders in the 0.1-3.0 mg/kg groups, normalized peripheral clonal expansion was found to be among the lowest, especially among CD8+ T cells. The antigen specificity of the peripheral T cells that underwent clonal expansion was not determined. Low levels of normalized T-cell clonal expansion were also seen in some patients who did not respond. On average, CD8+ T cells showed more expanded clones than CD4+ T cells after ivuxolimab. At doses of 0.1 to 3.0 mg/kg, clonal expansion of both CD4+ and CD8+ blood T cells was observed from baseline to week 6.

Patients with autoimmune disease history or receiving systemic immunosuppression were excluded from the trial. Peripheral blood for TCR sequencing was collected from all dose cohorts at baseline, on cycle 4 day 1, and on cycle 7 day 1. Samples came from an open-label, multicenter, first-in-human phase I dose-escalation trial of ivuxolimab. The trial enrolled adults with locally advanced or metastatic head and neck squamous cell, hepatocellular, melanoma or renal cell carcinoma. Before TCR sequencing, CD4+ T cells and CD8+ T cells were sorted from peripheral blood as separate populations. To sequence the TCRbeta CDR3 region, genomic DNA was isolated from the sorted cells. TCRbeta CDR3 regions were sequenced using the immunoSEQ Assay. TCRdb carries this immuneACCESS record with in-frame sequences only. Its versions omit some clonotypes, under half of them owing to an unresolved V gene in the studies checked, with the rest unexplained. The sample has some 80,000 clones on record, roughly 93% of them singletons. 2.5% to 3% of the sample rests with the top ten.

About this clone itself: Its antigen is still unknown. No base quality information exists; no much larger clone differs at one position.

The sample was CD4+ or CD8+ T cells sorted from blood, taken in a trial of the OX40 agonist ivuxolimab. This clonotype originated in an adult with an advanced solid tumor such as melanoma, head and neck, liver or kidney cancer. The sequence links TRBV7-9 to TRBJ1-2; 7 bases in the middle match TRBD1. The CDR3 reads CASSPRGYGYTF. DNA sequence: TGTGCCAGCAGCCCCAGGGGGTATGGCTACACCTTC.